These T cell receptor beta chains were read from a single sample in a study of T cell changes during pregnancy in multiple sclerosis. The assay was immunoSEQ multiplex PCR, and TCRdb's table has in-frame clones only and misses some. The sample consists of about 49,000 clones, 80% to 95% of them appearing once. Sequencing used peripheral blood, obtained after pregnancy. These receptors originate from a female donor with multiple sclerosis, enrolled in a pregnancy study. Each CDR3 is given with its conserved first and last residue. A D gene is named only where the DNA matches it firmly. Clone size is stated in some rows and not others, as once, few, many or a class when expanded.

v_gene	d_gene	len	j_gene	abundance	CDR3aa	CDR3nt
TRBV7-8	.	15	TRBJ1-1	.	CASSKGVIANTEAFF	TGTGCCAGCAGCAAAGGGGTAATAGCGAACACTGAAGCTTTCTTT
TRBV10-3	TRBD1	14	TRBJ1-1	.	CAISGTGGLSEAFF	TGTGCCATCAGCGGGACAGGGGGTCTTAGTGAAGCTTTCTTT
TRBV7-2	TRBD1	13	TRBJ2-7	.	CASSRQGVYEQYF	TGTGCCAGCAGCCGACAGGGGGTCTACGAGCAGTACTTC
TRBV4-1	TRBD2	16	TRBJ2-1	.	CASSFGRGARIYEQFF	TGCGCCAGCAGCTTCGGGAGGGGGGCGCGGATCTATGAGCAGTTCTTC
TRBV6-6	TRBD2	15	TRBJ2-3	.	CASTQGSGGRDTQYF	TGTGCCAGCACACAGGGTAGCGGGGGGAGAGATACGCAGTATTTT
TRBV7-3	TRBD2	14	TRBJ2-2	.	CASSPGTSRGELFF	TGTGCCAGCAGCCCCGGGACTAGCCGCGGGGAGCTGTTTTTT
TRBV7-2	.	13	TRBJ2-7	.	CASSSGLLYEQYF	TGTGCCAGCAGTTCCGGACTGTTATACGAGCAGTACTTC
TRBV6-5	TRBD1	14	TRBJ2-7	once	CASSPRTGGDEQYF	TGTGCCAGCAGTCCTCGGACAGGGGGCGACGAGCAGTACTTC
TRBV18	.	15	TRBJ2-7	.	CASSLRPGNTYEQYF	TGTGCCAGCTCACTAAGGCCAGGGAACACCTACGAGCAGTACTTC
TRBV27	.	14	TRBJ1-6	.	CASSLSADNSPLHF	TGTGCCAGCAGTTTATCCGCGGATAATTCACCCCTCCACTTT
TRBV11-2	TRBD1	17	TRBJ1-6	.	CASSLVGKGAWNSPLHF	TGTGCCAGCAGCTTAGTTGGTAAGGGGGCCTGGAATTCACCCCTCCACTTT
TRBV7-9	.	15	TRBJ1-4	.	CASSHREGRGEKLFF	TGTGCCAGCAGCCATAGAGAGGGTCGCGGAGAAAAACTGTTTTTT
TRBV9	.	12	TRBJ2-5	.	CASSTQAKTQYF	TGTGCCAGCAGCACGCAAGCTAAGACCCAGTACTTC
TRBV4-2	.	17	TRBJ2-7	.	CASSHPPKAGPSYEQYF	TGTGCCAGCAGCCACCCCCCTAAGGCAGGTCCATCCTACGAGCAGTACTTC
TRBV9	.	14	TRBJ1-1	.	CASSARVMNTEAFF	TGTGCCAGCAGCGCCAGGGTCATGAACACTGAAGCTTTCTTT
TRBV6-4	TRBD2	16	TRBJ2-5	few	CASSPGTSGGQETQYF	TGTGCCAGCAGTCCCGGGACTAGCGGGGGTCAAGAGACCCAGTACTTC
TRBV25-1	TRBD1	12	TRBJ1-2	.	CASRGQAPGYTF	TGTGCCAGCAGGGGACAGGCACCAGGCTACACCTTC
TRBV6-5	.	15	TRBJ2-2	.	CASSYSESNTGELFF	TGTGCCAGCAGTTACTCGGAGTCAAACACCGGGGAGCTGTTTTTT
TRBV19	.	14	TRBJ2-5	.	CASSMRVGRETQYF	TGTGCCAGTAGTATGAGGGTGGGGAGGGAGACCCAGTACTTC
TRBV7-4	TRBD2	16	TRBJ2-1	.	CASSLGSGGDVDEQFF	TGTGCCAGCAGCTTAGGAAGCGGGGGCGACGTGGATGAGCAGTTCTTC
TRBV7-9	.	17	TRBJ1-6	once	CASSLSFGQRHNSPLHF	TGTGCCAGCAGCTTAAGTTTCGGACAGCGACATAATTCACCCCTCCACTTT
TRBV5-1	TRBD1	14	TRBJ1-1	.	CASSLIGGGTEAFF	TGCGCCAGCAGCTTGATAGGGGGCGGCACTGAAGCTTTCTTT
TRBV19	.	14	TRBJ2-3	.	CASSKGGATDTQYF	TGTGCCAGTAGTAAAGGGGGGGCCACAGATACGCAGTATTTT
TRBV4-1	TRBD1	18	TRBJ1-2	.	CASSQVATGTGIVYGYTF	TGCGCCAGCAGCCAAGTAGCGACCGGGACAGGGATAGTCTATGGCTACACCTTC
TRBV11-2	.	14	TRBJ1-4	.	CASSFGGVREKLFF	TGTGCCAGCAGCTTTGGGGGGGTTCGTGAAAAACTGTTTTTT
TRBV27	TRBD1	18	TRBJ2-7	.	CASSTIGPGTVSSYEQYF	TGTGCCAGCAGCACTATTGGACCCGGGACAGTGAGCTCCTACGAGCAGTACTTC
TRBV27	TRBD1	14	TRBJ1-1	.	CASSSNRQGTEAFF	TGTGCCAGCAGTTCCAACCGACAGGGCACTGAAGCTTTCTTT
TRBV11-3	.	14	TRBJ2-7	.	CASSYQDSPNEQYF	TGTGCCAGCAGCTATCAGGACAGCCCCAACGAGCAGTACTTC
TRBV18	.	15	TRBJ2-7	.	CASSPLRQGHREQYF	TGTGCCAGCTCACCACTACGACAAGGACATCGCGAGCAGTACTTC
TRBV11-2	TRBD1	13	TRBJ1-6	once	CAGAGGYNSPLHF	TGTGCGGGGGCAGGGGGTTATAATTCACCCCTCCACTTT
TRBV5-4	TRBD2	18	TRBJ2-7	few	CASSFWTSGGPLVSEQYF	TGTGCCAGCAGCTTTTGGACTAGCGGGGGGCCCTTAGTAAGCGAGCAGTACTTC
TRBV25-1	.	14	TRBJ2-3	.	CASSELALTDTQYF	TGTGCCAGCAGTGAACTCGCGCTCACAGATACGCAGTATTTT
TRBV5-6	.	15	TRBJ2-6	.	CASTPRGSGANVLTF	TGTGCCAGCACCCCCCGAGGCTCTGGGGCCAACGTCCTGACTTTC
TRBV28	.	14	TRBJ1-6	.	CASSLLGGNSPLHF	TGTGCCAGCAGTTTATTAGGGGGTAATTCACCCCTCCACTTT
TRBV6-4	.	10	TRBJ2-5	.	CASSSGSWNF	TGTGCCAGCAGCTCAGGGTCGTGGAACTTC
TRBV9	.	14	TRBJ1-4	.	CASNGGAWNEKLFF	TGTGCCAGCAACGGGGGTGCGTGGAATGAAAAACTGTTTTTT
TRBV14	TRBD2	15	TRBJ2-5	.	CASSQDLAGKETQYF	TGTGCCAGCAGCCAAGATCTAGCGGGGAAAGAGACCCAGTACTTC